This is a list of T cell receptor beta chains from one sample in a study of glioma-infiltrating T cells after dendritic cell vaccination. Only in-frame clones appear in the TCRdb table, and some are missing; sequencing was by immunoSEQ multiplex PCR. The table lists tens of thousands of clones, over 75% of them singletons. Sequences were derived from blood, sampled before dendritic cell vaccination. These TCRs come from a human donor with glioblastoma. Both conserved end residues are part of each CDR3. The order of the fields is J gene, CDR3 length, clone size, D gene, V gene, CDR3 protein, CDR3 DNA. D genes are given only for firm matches. Clone size, where shown, is once, few, many, or a class for clones that have expanded.

J gene: TRBJ2-2; CDR3 length: 14; clone size: NA; D gene: TRBD1; V gene: TRBV5-4; CDR3 protein: CASSGQGNTGELFF; CDR3 DNA: TGTGCCAGCAGTGGACAGGGGAACACCGGGGAGCTGTTTTTT
J gene: TRBJ2-1; CDR3 length: 12; clone size: NA; D gene: TRBD1; V gene: TRBV29-1; CDR3 protein: CSVESGGYEQFF; CDR3 DNA: TGCAGCGTTGAGTCAGGGGGATATGAGCAGTTCTTC
J gene: TRBJ2-2; CDR3 length: 14; clone size: NA; D gene: NA; V gene: TRBV6-6; CDR3 protein: CASRTESNTGELFF; CDR3 DNA: TGTGCCAGCAGGACAGAGTCGAACACCGGGGAGCTGTTTTTT
J gene: TRBJ1-2; CDR3 length: 14; clone size: NA; D gene: TRBD1; V gene: TRBV5-4; CDR3 protein: CASSPDRNNYGYTF; CDR3 DNA: TGTGCCAGCTCCCCGGACAGGAATAACTATGGCTACACCTTC
J gene: TRBJ2-1; CDR3 length: 13; clone size: NA; D gene: NA; V gene: TRBV6-1; CDR3 protein: CASVSRDYNEQFF; CDR3 DNA: TGTGCCTCGGTCAGCAGGGACTACAATGAGCAGTTCTTC
J gene: TRBJ1-3; CDR3 length: 13; clone size: NA; D gene: NA; V gene: TRBV30; CDR3 protein: CAWSVVVGGTIYF; CDR3 DNA: TGTGCCTGGAGTGTAGTGGTCGGCGGCACCATATATTTT
J gene: TRBJ2-7; CDR3 length: 15; clone size: NA; D gene: TRBD2; V gene: TRBV6-5; CDR3 protein: CASSYSRASGYEQYF; CDR3 DNA: TGTGCCAGCAGTTACTCGAGGGCTAGCGGTTACGAGCAGTACTTC
J gene: TRBJ1-1; CDR3 length: 14; clone size: NA; D gene: TRBD1; V gene: TRBV11-2; CDR3 protein: CASSWDRVNTEAFF; CDR3 DNA: TGTGCCAGCAGCTGGGACAGGGTGAACACTGAAGCTTTCTTT
J gene: TRBJ2-1; CDR3 length: 16; clone size: NA; D gene: NA; V gene: TRBV5-1; CDR3 protein: CASSPGGGNSYNEQFF; CDR3 DNA: TGCGCCAGCAGCCCGGGTGGGGGCAACTCCTACAATGAGCAGTTCTTC
J gene: TRBJ1-2; CDR3 length: 14; clone size: NA; D gene: NA; V gene: TRBV19; CDR3 protein: CASNRGAHHYGYTF; CDR3 DNA: TGTGCCAGTAATCGGGGGGCGCACCACTATGGCTACACCTTC
J gene: TRBJ2-1; CDR3 length: 15; clone size: NA; D gene: TRBD1; V gene: TRBV5-1; CDR3 protein: CASSDRGTGVNEQFF; CDR3 DNA: TGCGCCAGCAGCGATCGAGGGACAGGGGTCAATGAGCAGTTCTTC
J gene: TRBJ1-1; CDR3 length: 15; clone size: medium-sized; D gene: TRBD1; V gene: TRBV2; CDR3 protein: CASSPTGAMNTEAFF; CDR3 DNA: TGTGCCAGCAGTCCTACAGGGGCCATGAACACTGAAGCTTTCTTT
J gene: TRBJ2-3; CDR3 length: 17; clone size: once; D gene: TRBD2; V gene: TRBV11-1; CDR3 protein: CASSLGPSGASTDTQYF; CDR3 DNA: TGTGCCAGCAGCTTGGGCCCTAGCGGGGCTAGCACAGATACGCAGTATTTT
J gene: TRBJ2-5; CDR3 length: 19; clone size: NA; D gene: TRBD1; V gene: TRBV19; CDR3 protein: CASSIFLWVGQGRGETQYF; CDR3 DNA: TGTGCCAGTAGTATCTTTTTATGGGTTGGACAGGGACGAGGAGAGACCCAGTACTTC
J gene: TRBJ1-3; CDR3 length: 14; clone size: NA; D gene: NA; V gene: TRBV7-9; CDR3 protein: CASSLPGAGNTIYF; CDR3 DNA: TGTGCCAGCAGCTTACCAGGGGCTGGAAACACCATATATTTT
J gene: TRBJ1-5; CDR3 length: 15; clone size: NA; D gene: NA; V gene: TRBV6-1; CDR3 protein: CASRYGQISNQPQHF; CDR3 DNA: TGTGCCAGCAGGTACGGACAGATTAGCAATCAGCCCCAGCATTTT
J gene: TRBJ2-5; CDR3 length: 15; clone size: NA; D gene: TRBD1; V gene: TRBV25-1; CDR3 protein: CASSEYEGQTETQYF; CDR3 DNA: TGTGCCAGCAGTGAATACGAGGGACAGACAGAGACCCAGTACTTC
J gene: TRBJ1-4; CDR3 length: 15; clone size: NA; D gene: NA; V gene: TRBV4-1; CDR3 protein: CASSQAGIPFEKLFF; CDR3 DNA: TGCGCCAGCAGCCAAGCGGGGATTCCCTTTGAAAAACTGTTTTTT
J gene: TRBJ2-1; CDR3 length: 11; clone size: NA; D gene: NA; V gene: TRBV2; CDR3 protein: CASIEDNEQFF; CDR3 DNA: TGTGCCAGCATCGAGGACAATGAGCAGTTCTTC
J gene: TRBJ1-2; CDR3 length: 14; clone size: NA; D gene: TRBD1; V gene: TRBV7-9; CDR3 protein: CASSLEGARDGYTF; CDR3 DNA: TGTGCCAGCAGCTTAGAGGGGGCGCGGGATGGCTACACCTTC
J gene: TRBJ1-1; CDR3 length: 14; clone size: NA; D gene: TRBD1; V gene: TRBV5-4; CDR3 protein: CASSRDRGNTEAFF; CDR3 DNA: TGTGCCAGCAGCCGGGACAGGGGTAACACTGAAGCTTTCTTT
J gene: TRBJ1-2; CDR3 length: 15; clone size: NA; D gene: TRBD1; V gene: TRBV4-2; CDR3 protein: CASSQEGTGGYGYTF; CDR3 DNA: TGTGCCAGCAGCCAAGAGGGGACAGGAGGCTATGGCTACACCTTC
J gene: TRBJ1-1; CDR3 length: 13; clone size: NA; D gene: NA; V gene: TRBV2; CDR3 protein: CASRGGTNTEAFF; CDR3 DNA: TGTGCCAGCAGAGGAGGGACGAACACTGAAGCTTTCTTT
J gene: TRBJ1-5; CDR3 length: 16; clone size: NA; D gene: TRBD1; V gene: TRBV18; CDR3 protein: CASSPTGGAGNQPQHF; CDR3 DNA: TGTGCCAGCTCACCAACAGGGGGCGCGGGCAATCAGCCCCAGCATTTT
J gene: TRBJ1-2; CDR3 length: 13; clone size: few; D gene: NA; V gene: TRBV7-9; CDR3 protein: CASSFVGTGGYTF; CDR3 DNA: TGTGCCAGCAGCTTTGTTGGCACAGGGGGCTACACCTTC
J gene: TRBJ1-2; CDR3 length: 16; clone size: NA; D gene: TRBD1; V gene: TRBV30; CDR3 protein: CAYHRDRVLSPYGYTF; CDR3 DNA: TGTGCCTACCACCGGGACAGGGTACTATCGCCCTATGGCTACACCTTC
J gene: TRBJ1-1; CDR3 length: 13; clone size: once; D gene: NA; V gene: TRBV6-6; CDR3 protein: CASSLQASTEAFF; CDR3 DNA: TGTGCCAGCAGTCTACAGGCTTCCACTGAAGCTTTCTTT
J gene: TRBJ1-1; CDR3 length: 13; clone size: few; D gene: NA; V gene: TRBV6-5; CDR3 protein: CAAGHLLNTEAFF; CDR3 DNA: TGTGCCGCAGGACACCTATTGAACACTGAAGCTTTCTTT
J gene: TRBJ1-1; CDR3 length: 15; clone size: once; D gene: TRBD1; V gene: TRBV7-9; CDR3 protein: CASSRARDRLSEAFF; CDR3 DNA: TGTGCCAGCAGCCGAGCCCGGGACAGGCTAAGTGAAGCTTTCTTT
J gene: TRBJ1-5; CDR3 length: 14; clone size: NA; D gene: NA; V gene: TRBV7-9; CDR3 protein: CASSLDAVIQPQHF; CDR3 DNA: TGTGCCAGCAGCTTAGATGCAGTTATACAGCCCCAGCATTTT
J gene: TRBJ2-6; CDR3 length: 15; clone size: NA; D gene: NA; V gene: TRBV5-1; CDR3 protein: CASSPGPGGANVLTF; CDR3 DNA: TGCGCCAGCAGCCCCGGCCCGGGGGGGGCCAACGTCCTGACTTTC
J gene: TRBJ1-1; CDR3 length: 13; clone size: NA; D gene: NA; V gene: TRBV7-3; CDR3 protein: CASRADRNTEAFF; CDR3 DNA: TGTGCCAGCAGAGCCGACAGGAACACTGAAGCTTTCTTT
J gene: TRBJ2-1; CDR3 length: 16; clone size: NA; D gene: TRBD1; V gene: TRBV18; CDR3 protein: CASSFGRQGPYNEQFF; CDR3 DNA: TGTGCCAGCTCGTTTGGAAGACAGGGACCCTACAATGAGCAGTTCTTC
J gene: TRBJ2-3; CDR3 length: 13; clone size: NA; D gene: NA; V gene: TRBV11-2; CDR3 protein: CASSYPLAPTQYF; CDR3 DNA: TGTGCCAGCAGCTACCCCCTAGCGCCTACGCAGTATTTT
J gene: TRBJ1-1; CDR3 length: 14; clone size: NA; D gene: NA; V gene: TRBV28; CDR3 protein: CASLMGGMNTEAFF; CDR3 DNA: TGTGCCAGCCTGATGGGAGGAATGAACACTGAAGCTTTCTTT
J gene: TRBJ1-2; CDR3 length: 13; clone size: few; D gene: NA; V gene: TRBV5-5; CDR3 protein: CASSTLVAAGYTF; CDR3 DNA: TGTGCCAGCAGCACACTAGTAGCAGCTGGCTACACCTTC
J gene: TRBJ2-5; CDR3 length: 15; clone size: NA; D gene: NA; V gene: TRBV5-4; CDR3 protein: CASSPGDRSKETQYF; CDR3 DNA: TGTGCCAGCAGCCCGGGGGACAGATCCAAAGAGACCCAGTACTTC
J gene: TRBJ2-7; CDR3 length: 13; clone size: few; D gene: TRBD1; V gene: TRBV27; CDR3 protein: CASSWDRVYEQYF; CDR3 DNA: TGTGCCAGCAGCTGGGACAGGGTCTACGAGCAGTACTTC
J gene: TRBJ2-1; CDR3 length: 16; clone size: NA; D gene: NA; V gene: TRBV7-3; CDR3 protein: CASSSPDRSSYNEQFF; CDR3 DNA: TGTGCCAGCAGCTCGCCCGACCGGAGCTCCTACAATGAGCAGTTCTTC
J gene: TRBJ2-2; CDR3 length: 14; clone size: NA; D gene: TRBD1; V gene: TRBV30; CDR3 protein: CAWTGTGYTGELFF; CDR3 DNA: TGTGCCTGGACAGGGACAGGGTACACCGGGGAGCTGTTTTTT
J gene: TRBJ1-1; CDR3 length: 15; clone size: NA; D gene: TRBD1; V gene: TRBV19; CDR3 protein: CASRQTGGIDTEAFF; CDR3 DNA: TGTGCCAGTAGGCAAACAGGGGGCATAGACACTGAAGCTTTCTTT
J gene: TRBJ1-2; CDR3 length: 15; clone size: NA; D gene: NA; V gene: TRBV5-1; CDR3 protein: CASSLPSQGNYGYTF; CDR3 DNA: TGCGCCAGCAGCTTGCCTTCCCAGGGAAACTATGGCTACACCTTC
J gene: TRBJ1-3; CDR3 length: 15; clone size: NA; D gene: NA; V gene: TRBV14; CDR3 protein: CASSHVQGSGNTIYF; CDR3 DNA: TGTGCCAGCAGCCATGTCCAGGGTTCTGGAAACACCATATATTTT
J gene: TRBJ2-2; CDR3 length: 19; clone size: NA; D gene: NA; V gene: TRBV2; CDR3 protein: CASSEDKEQGGRDTGELFF; CDR3 DNA: TGTGCCAGCAGTGAAGATAAGGAACAGGGTGGGAGGGACACCGGGGAGCTGTTTTTT
J gene: TRBJ1-1; CDR3 length: 17; clone size: NA; D gene: TRBD1; V gene: TRBV5-6; CDR3 protein: CASSLTRDSYMNTEAFF; CDR3 DNA: TGTGCCAGCAGCTTAACTCGGGACAGTTACATGAACACTGAAGCTTTCTTT
J gene: TRBJ2-1; CDR3 length: 15; clone size: NA; D gene: NA; V gene: TRBV7-9; CDR3 protein: CASSLGASPYNEQFF; CDR3 DNA: TGTGCCAGCAGCTTAGGGGCTAGCCCCTACAATGAGCAGTTCTTC
J gene: TRBJ1-1; CDR3 length: 14; clone size: NA; D gene: NA; V gene: TRBV6-1; CDR3 protein: CASSEETGNTEAFF; CDR3 DNA: TGTGCCAGCAGTGAAGAAACAGGGAACACTGAAGCTTTCTTT
J gene: TRBJ2-5; CDR3 length: 13; clone size: few; D gene: NA; V gene: TRBV19; CDR3 protein: CASSIGQGGAQYF; CDR3 DNA: TGTGCCAGTAGTATCGGGCAGGGTGGGGCCCAGTACTTC
J gene: TRBJ1-4; CDR3 length: 13; clone size: NA; D gene: NA; V gene: TRBV25-1; CDR3 protein: CASGTGFREKLFF; CDR3 DNA: TGTGCCAGCGGAACAGGGTTTCGGGAAAAACTGTTTTTT
J gene: TRBJ2-4; CDR3 length: 15; clone size: NA; D gene: TRBD1; V gene: TRBV5-1; CDR3 protein: CASSFSAGQGNIQYF; CDR3 DNA: TGCGCCAGCAGCTTTTCGGCGGGACAGGGAAACATTCAGTACTTC
J gene: TRBJ2-3; CDR3 length: 17; clone size: NA; D gene: NA; V gene: TRBV5-6; CDR3 protein: CASSLVSSGTARGTQYF; CDR3 DNA: TGTGCCAGCAGCTTGGTTTCATCGGGGACCGCCCGGGGGACGCAGTATTTT
J gene: TRBJ2-2; CDR3 length: 16; clone size: NA; D gene: NA; V gene: TRBV7-2; CDR3 protein: CASSPNRRRNTGELFF; CDR3 DNA: TGTGCCAGCAGCCCCAACCGCCGGAGAAACACCGGGGAGCTGTTTTTT